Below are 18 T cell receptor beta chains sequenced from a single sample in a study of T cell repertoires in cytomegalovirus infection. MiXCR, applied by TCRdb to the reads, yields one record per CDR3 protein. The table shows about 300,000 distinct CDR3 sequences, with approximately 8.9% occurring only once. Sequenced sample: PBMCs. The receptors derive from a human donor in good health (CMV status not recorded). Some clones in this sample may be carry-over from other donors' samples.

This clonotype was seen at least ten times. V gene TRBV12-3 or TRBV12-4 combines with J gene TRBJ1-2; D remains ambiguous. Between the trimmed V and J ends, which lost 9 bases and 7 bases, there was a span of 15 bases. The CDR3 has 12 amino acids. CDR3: CASPQPTGGYTF. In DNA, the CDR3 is TGTGCCAGTCCTCAGCCGACGGGTGGCTACACCTTC.

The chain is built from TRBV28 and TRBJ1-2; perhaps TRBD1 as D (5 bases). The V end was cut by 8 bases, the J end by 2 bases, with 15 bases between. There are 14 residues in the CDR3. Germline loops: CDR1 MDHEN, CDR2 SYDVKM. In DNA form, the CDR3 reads TGTGCCAGCCTCGCGGGACCGACGAACTATGGCTACACCTTC. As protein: CASLAGPTNYGYTF.

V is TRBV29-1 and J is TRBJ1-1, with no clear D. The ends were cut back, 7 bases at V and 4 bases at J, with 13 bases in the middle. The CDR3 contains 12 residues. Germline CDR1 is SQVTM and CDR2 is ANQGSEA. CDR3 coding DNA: TGCAGCGGTCGACTGGCAGGCACTGAAGCTTTCTTT. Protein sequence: CSGRLAGTEAFF. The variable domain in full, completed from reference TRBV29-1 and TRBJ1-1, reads SAVISQKPSRDICQRGTSLTIQCQVDSQVTMMFWYRQQPGQSLTLIATANQGSEATYESGFVIDKFPISRPNLTFSTLTVSNMSPEDSSIYLCSGRLAGTEAFFGQGTRLTVV.

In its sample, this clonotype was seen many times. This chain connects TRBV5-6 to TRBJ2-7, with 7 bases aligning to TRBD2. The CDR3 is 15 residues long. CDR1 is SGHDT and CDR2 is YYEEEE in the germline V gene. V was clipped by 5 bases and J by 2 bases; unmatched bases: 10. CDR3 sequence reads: CASSFGGGRAYEQYF. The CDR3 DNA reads TGTGCCAGCAGTTTTGGGGGGGGAAGAGCCTACGAGCAGTACTTC.

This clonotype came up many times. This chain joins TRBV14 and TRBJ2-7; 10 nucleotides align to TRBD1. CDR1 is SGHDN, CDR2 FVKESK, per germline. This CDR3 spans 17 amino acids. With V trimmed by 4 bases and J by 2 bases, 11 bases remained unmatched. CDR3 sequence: CASSRTGGNHRTYEQYF. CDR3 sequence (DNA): TGTGCCAGCAGCCGGACAGGGGGGAATCATCGTACCTACGAGCAGTACTTC.

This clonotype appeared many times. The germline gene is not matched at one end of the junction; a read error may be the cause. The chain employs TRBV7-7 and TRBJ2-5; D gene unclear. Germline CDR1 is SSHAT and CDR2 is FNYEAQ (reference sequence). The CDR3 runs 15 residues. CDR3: CASSYTAGQQETQYF. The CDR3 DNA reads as TGTGCTAGCAGCTACACCGCCGGGCAACAAGAGACCCAGTACTTC.

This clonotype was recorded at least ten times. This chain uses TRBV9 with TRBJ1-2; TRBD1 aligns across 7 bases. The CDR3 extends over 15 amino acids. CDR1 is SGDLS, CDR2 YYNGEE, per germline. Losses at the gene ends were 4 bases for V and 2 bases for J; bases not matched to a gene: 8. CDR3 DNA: TGTGCCAGCAGCTCAGGGGGAGGGACCAACTATGGCTACACCTTC. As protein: CASSSGGGTNYGYTF. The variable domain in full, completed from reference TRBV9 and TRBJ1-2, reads DSGVTQTPKHLITATGQRVTLRCSPRSGDLSVYWYQQSLDQGLQFLIQYYNGEERAKGNILERFSAQQFPDLHSELNLSSLELGDSALYFCASSSGGGTNYGYTFGSGTRLTVV.

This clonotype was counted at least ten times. The CDR3: CASSLEGLVGTQYF. The CDR3 nucleotides are TGTGCCAGCAGCTTAGAAGGGCTAGTCGGTACGCAGTATTTT. This chain links TRBV7-8 with TRBJ2-3, with D unclear. Germline assignment: CDR1 SGHVS and CDR2 FQNEAQ. The CDR3 covers 14 residues. V lost 1 base to trimming and J lost 8 bases, with 13 bases between them.

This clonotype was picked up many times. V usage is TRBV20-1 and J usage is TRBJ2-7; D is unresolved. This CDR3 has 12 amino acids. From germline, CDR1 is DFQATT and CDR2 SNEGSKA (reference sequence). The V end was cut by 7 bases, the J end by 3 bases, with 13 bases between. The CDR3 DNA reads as TGCAGTGTCGACGGTCTTCTCTACGAGCAGTACGTC. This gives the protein CSVDGLLYEQYV.

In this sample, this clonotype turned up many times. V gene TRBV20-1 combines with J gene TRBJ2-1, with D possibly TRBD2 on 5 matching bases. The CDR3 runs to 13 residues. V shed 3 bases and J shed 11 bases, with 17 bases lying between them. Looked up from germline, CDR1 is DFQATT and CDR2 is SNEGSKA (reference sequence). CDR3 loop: CSARDLDSEKQFF. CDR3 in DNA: TGCAGTGCTAGGGACTTGGACTCGGAAAAGCAGTTCTTC.

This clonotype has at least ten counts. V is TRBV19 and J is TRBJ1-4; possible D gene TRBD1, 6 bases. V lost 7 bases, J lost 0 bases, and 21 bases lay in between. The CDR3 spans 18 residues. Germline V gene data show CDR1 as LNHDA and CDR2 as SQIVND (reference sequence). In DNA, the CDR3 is TGTGCCAGTACCGGGGAGGGGGGCACCCTTGCAACTAATGAAAAACTGTTTTTT. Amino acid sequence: CASTGEGGTLATNEKLFF.

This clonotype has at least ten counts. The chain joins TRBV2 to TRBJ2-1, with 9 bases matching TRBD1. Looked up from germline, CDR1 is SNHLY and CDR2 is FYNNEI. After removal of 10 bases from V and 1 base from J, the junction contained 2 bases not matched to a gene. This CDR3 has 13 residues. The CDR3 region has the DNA TGTGCCACCGGGACAGGGTCCTACAATGAGCAGTTCTTC. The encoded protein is CATGTGSYNEQFF.

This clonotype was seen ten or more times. CDR3 nucleotides: TGTGCCAGCAGTTCTACCGGCCTCGTCGAGCAGTACGTC. Its protein is CASSSTGLVEQYV. The rearrangement links TRBV28 to TRBJ2-7, with D hard to call. Trimming took 4 bases from V and 6 from J, leaving 13 bases between them. The CDR3 sequence is 13 residues long. The germline V gene has CDR1 MDHEN and CDR2 SYDVKM.

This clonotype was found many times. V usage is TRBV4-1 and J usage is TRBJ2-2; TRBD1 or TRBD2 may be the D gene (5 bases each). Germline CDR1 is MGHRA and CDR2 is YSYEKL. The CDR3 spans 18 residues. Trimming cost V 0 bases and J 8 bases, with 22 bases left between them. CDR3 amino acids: CASSQDATGPLIGGELFF. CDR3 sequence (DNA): TGCGCCAGCAGCCAAGATGCGACGGGACCCCTGATAGGAGGGGAGCTGTTTTTT.

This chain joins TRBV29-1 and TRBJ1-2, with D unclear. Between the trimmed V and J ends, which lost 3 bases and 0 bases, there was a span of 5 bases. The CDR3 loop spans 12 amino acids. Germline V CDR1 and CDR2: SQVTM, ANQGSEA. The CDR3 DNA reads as TGCAGCGTTGAGCCATCTAACTATGGCTACACCTTC. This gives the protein CSVEPSNYGYTF.

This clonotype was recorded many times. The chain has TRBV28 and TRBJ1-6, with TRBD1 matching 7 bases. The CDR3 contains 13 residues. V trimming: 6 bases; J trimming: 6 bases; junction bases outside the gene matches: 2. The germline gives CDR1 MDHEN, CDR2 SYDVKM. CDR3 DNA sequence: TGTGCCAGCAGCCGGGACAGTAATTCACCCCTCCACTTT. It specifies CASSRDSNSPLHF.

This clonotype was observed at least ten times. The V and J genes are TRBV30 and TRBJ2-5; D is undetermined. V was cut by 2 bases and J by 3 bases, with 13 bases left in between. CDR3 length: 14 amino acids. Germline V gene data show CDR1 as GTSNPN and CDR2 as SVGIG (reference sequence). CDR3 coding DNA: TGTGCCTGGAGTCCTAGGCCTTCCGAAGAGACCCAGTACTTC. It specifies CAWSPRPSEETQYF.

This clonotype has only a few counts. For the CDR3, the DNA is TGTGCCAGCAGCTTTCCGGGGGGCTTGGATGAGCAGTTCTTC. Residues: CASSFPGGLDEQFF. V and J are TRBV5-5 and TRBJ2-1, with D possibly matching TRBD2 (7 bases). V lost 2 bases to trimming and J lost 8 bases, with 14 bases between them. CDR3 size: 14 residues. Germline lookup yields CDR1 SGHKS and CDR2 YYEKEE (reference sequence).